Each of the 26 T cell receptor beta chains below was sequenced from the same sample in a study of blood T cells in healthy people across ages (dated by TCRdb to about 2015). The library was made by 5' RACE. The data were produced on an Illumina HiSeq 2500. The second PCR ran for roughly 7 to 11 cycles and used a J-beta primer mix along with a sample-barcoded 5' primer. Using fastp trimming at Q25 and MiXCR clonotype assembly, TCRdb reanalyzed the public sequencing data and kept in-frame beta chains. Rows with a matching CDR3 protein are joined into one entry that keeps the most common DNA and genes. Within this sample are some 700,000 distinct CDR3 sequences, with over 20% of them counted one time only. Together, the top ten hold roughly 22% of the sample. The sequenced sample consisted of blood. The receptors were gathered from a man between 65 and 85 years old in good health.

This chain uses TRBV7-8 with TRBJ2-1, with D possibly TRBD1 on 5 matching bases. The CDR3 has 15 amino acids. Per the germline V gene, CDR1 is SGHVS and CDR2 is FQNEAQ. Trimming took 8 bases from V and 0 from J, leaving 14 bases between them. CDR3 sequence reads: CASSGAESSYNEQFF. The CDR3 DNA reads TGTGCCAGCTCTGGGGCGGAGAGCTCCTACAATGAGCAGTTCTTC.

This clonotype was counted only a few times. The chain combines TRBV12-3 or TRBV12-4 with TRBJ1-1; 7 bases match TRBD1. The ends lost 7 bases at V and 9 bases at J; junction bases unmatched: 5. CDR3 length: 11 amino acids. CDR3 in amino acids: CASNLGQQAFF. CDR3 in DNA: TGTGCCAGCAACTTGGGACAGCAAGCTTTCTTT.

This clonotype was detected many times. The V call is TRBV7-2, the J call TRBJ2-1; 7 bases line up with TRBD2. The CDR3 consists of 15 residues. Germline CDR1 and CDR2: SGHTA and FQGNSA. The junction had 5 bases not matched to a gene; V was cut back by 6 bases and J by 0 bases. The CDR3, as DNA: TGTGCCAGCAGTTCAAGCGGGGTCTCCTACAATGAGCAGTTCTTC. It codes for CASSSSGVSYNEQFF.

Many counts were recorded for this clonotype. This chain links TRBV6-6 with TRBJ2-5; TRBD1 aligns across 7 bases. Judging by the DNA end, TRBJ2-1 fits better; the J call may be wrong. This CDR3 has 14 residues. The germline V gene has CDR1 MNHNY and CDR2 SVGAGI (reference sequence). The CDR3 nucleotides are TGTGCCAGCAGCCGCGGACAGGAGTACAATGAGCAGTTCTTC. It specifies CASSRGQEYNEQFF.

The chain links TRBV5-1 to TRBJ2-5; D is uncertain. Judging by the DNA end, TRBJ2-7 fits better; the J call may be wrong. This CDR3 contains 15 residues. Per germline, CDR1 SGHRS and CDR2 YFSETQ. CDR3 sequence reads: CASSFHGSYSYEQYF. The CDR3 bases are TGCGCCAGCAGCTTCCACGGGTCTTACTCCTACGAGCAGTACTTC.

The V and J genes are TRBV29-1 and TRBJ2-7; 7 nucleotides line up with TRBD1. CDR1 and CDR2 from the germline V gene are SQVTM and ANQGSEA. CDR3 length: 14 residues. J gave up 0 bases and V 7 bases, and 9 bases lay outside the gene matches. The CDR3 region is CSARQGPISYEQYF. As DNA, the CDR3 is TGCAGCGCCCGACAGGGCCCAATCTCCTACGAGCAGTACTTC.

This clonotype was found a few times. The V gene is TRBV28, the J gene TRBJ2-7; tentatively, D is TRBD1 (6 bases). Germline loops: CDR1 MDHEN, CDR2 SYDVKM. V was clipped by 3 bases and J by 4 bases, with 13 bases between them. The CDR3 loop spans 14 amino acids. The CDR3 loop reads CASSLDSRLYEQYF. The CDR3 nucleotides are TGTGCCAGCAGTTTGGACAGTAGGCTTTACGAGCAGTACTTC.

This sequence joins TRBV19 and TRBJ2-3; 10 nucleotides match TRBD1. Germline loops: CDR1 LNHDA, CDR2 SQIVND (reference sequence). J lost 5 bases, V lost 5 bases, and 10 bases had no gene match. The CDR3 is made up of 16 amino acids. This chain's CDR3 is CASSAWDRGDGDTQYF. In DNA, the CDR3 is TGTGCCAGTAGTGCGTGGGACAGGGGTGATGGAGATACGCAGTATTTT.

The V call is TRBV5-6, the J call TRBJ2-3; maybe TRBD1 (6 bases). Germline loops: CDR1 SGHDT, CDR2 YYEEEE. This CDR3 is built from 18 residues. V dropped 4 bases and J dropped 6 bases, with 27 bases sitting between them. CDR3 in amino acids: CASSLGLTRGLRGDTQYF. The CDR3 nucleotides read TGTGCCAGCAGCCTCGGGCTAACTAGGGGGTTGAGAGGGGATACGCAGTATTTT.

This clonotype was recorded a few times. This chain joins TRBV18 and TRBJ2-6, with D uncertain. The CDR3 has 15 amino acids. Germline CDR1 is KGHSH and CDR2 is LQKENI. Trimming cost V 4 bases and J 0 bases, with 7 bases left between them. As DNA, the CDR3 is TGTGCCAGCTCACGTTGGGACTCTGGGGCCAACGTCCTGACTTTC. This gives the protein CASSRWDSGANVLTF.

This clonotype turned up a few times. The junction departs from germline at one end; a sequencing error may be responsible. This chain links TRBV20-1 with TRBJ2-7; either TRBD1 or TRBD2 may supply D (5 bases each). Germline CDR1 reads DFQATT; CDR2 reads SNEGSKA (reference sequence). CDR3 length equals 11 residues. The CDR3 protein is CSGRGAYEQYF. CDR3 nucleotides: TGCAGTGGTAGAGGGGCTTACGAGCAGTACTTC.

This chain joins TRBV11-3 and TRBJ2-3, with D uncertain. This CDR3 contains 11 residues. V was clipped by 6 bases and J by 8 bases, with 9 bases between them. Germline CDR1 and CDR2: SGHNT and YENEEA. Here the CDR3 reads CASRVLGTQYF. As DNA, the CDR3 is TGTGCCAGCAGGGTCTTAGGTACGCAGTATTTT.

This clonotype was seen a handful of times. The V and J genes are TRBV29-1 and TRBJ1-1, with 7 positions matching TRBD1. The CDR3 contains 12 residues. V shed 3 bases and J 4 bases; nucleotides not matched to a gene: 2. Germline assignment: CDR1 SQVTM and CDR2 ANQGSEA. For the CDR3, the DNA is TGCAGCGTTGAGGGACAGTCCACTGAAGCTTTCTTT. Protein: CSVEGQSTEAFF.

Only a few counts were recorded for this clonotype. A junction end diverges from the germline sequence, so it may reflect a read error. V and J are TRBV28 and TRBJ2-6, with TRBD1 as a possible D gene (6 bases). The CDR3 is made up of 18 amino acids. CDR1 and CDR2 from the germline V gene are MDHEN and SYDVKM. In DNA, the CDR3 is TGTGCCAGCAGACCCACAGGGTCCGCCTTCTCTGGGGCCAACGGCCTGACTTTC. Protein product: CASRPTGSAFSGANGLTF.

The chain links TRBV29-1 to TRBJ2-7; D is ambiguous. Matching the DNA end better, TRBJ2-5 makes the J call doubtful. Germline V gene sequence: CDR1 SQVTM, CDR2 ANQGSEA. This CDR3 is 13 amino acids long. The CDR3 loop is CSVEAANQETQYF. The DNA of the CDR3 is TGCAGCGTTGAGGCAGCGAATCAAGAGACCCAGTACTTC.

To note about this clonotype: Just one base apart from a much larger clone, this may be a read error. This rearrangement joins TRBV28 to TRBJ2-1; no clear D. The V end lost 3 bases, the J end lost 7 bases, and 7 bases lay between the germline ends. The germline CDR1 and CDR2 sequences are MDHEN and SYDVKM. The CDR3 has 12 residues. CDR3: CASSLRQNEQFF. The CDR3 bases are TGTGCCAGCAGTTTGAGGCAGAATGAGCAGTTCTTC.

The V call is TRBV3-1, the J call TRBJ1-2; D is uncertain. The germline gives CDR1 LGHDT, CDR2 YNNKEL (reference sequence). This CDR3 is 13 amino acids long. Trimming shortened V by 7 bases and J by 5 bases, and 14 bases separated the two germline ends. This chain's CDR3 is CASTPNGGYGYTF. CDR3 nucleotide sequence: TGTGCCAGCACCCCTAACGGAGGATATGGCTACACCTTC. The complete variable domain, with remaining parts taken from reference TRBV3-1 and TRBJ1-2, reads DTAVSQTPKYLVTQMGNDKSIKCEQNLGHDTMYWYKQDSKKFLKIMFSYNNKELIINETVPNRFSPKSPDKAHLNLHINSLELGDSAVYFCASTPNGGYGYTFGSGTRLTVV.

This sequence joins TRBV12-3 or TRBV12-4 and TRBJ2-3; 7 nucleotides match TRBD2. The J segment lost 0 bases and the V segment lost 8 bases, leaving 8 bases of the junction unmatched. The CDR3 loop spans 15 amino acids. The chain's CDR3 is CASGLGGGSTDTQYF. The CDR3, as DNA: TGTGCCAGCGGACTGGGCGGGGGTAGCACAGATACGCAGTATTTT.

The chain employs TRBV5-1 and TRBJ2-6; D remains unclear. Trimming cost V 4 bases and J 0 bases, with 14 bases left between them. Germline lookup yields CDR1 SGHRS and CDR2 YFSETQ. CDR3 length equals 17 residues. The CDR3 DNA reads TGCGCCAGCAGCCCCTTGTTTAGTGGCTCTGGGGCCAACGTCCTGACTTTC. It codes for CASSPLFSGSGANVLTF.

The chain joins TRBV6-5 to TRBJ2-7; tentative D call: TRBD1 (6 bases). CDR3 length equals 14 residues. Germline CDR1 reads MNHEY; CDR2 reads SVGAGI. The V end lost 6 bases, the J end lost 2 bases, and 14 bases lay between the germline ends. CDR3 nucleotide sequence: TGTGCCAGCAGCACGTCCAGGGGCACCTACGAGCAGTACGTC. Amino acid sequence: CASSTSRGTYEQYV.

The V gene is TRBV4-2, the J gene TRBJ2-3, with D tentatively TRBD2 (5 bases). This CDR3 comprises 19 residues. Germline lookup yields CDR1 LGHNA and CDR2 YNFKEQ. V dropped 3 bases and J dropped 0 bases, with 22 bases sitting between them. The CDR3 DNA follows: TGTGCCAGCAGCCAGGACTCCCCAGTTGGGGTCAAAAGCACAGATACGCAGTATTTT. Its protein product is CASSQDSPVGVKSTDTQYF.

The CDR3 protein is CSATPSGRTDTQYF. The CDR3 DNA is TGCAGTGCTACCCCTAGCGGACGCACAGATACGCAGTATTTT. The rearrangement uses TRBV20-1 and TRBJ2-3; 7 bases are shared with TRBD2. Germline V gene sequence: CDR1 DFQATT, CDR2 SNEGSKA (reference sequence). Trimming cost V 4 bases and J 1 base; bases outside gene matches: 5. This CDR3 has 14 amino acids.

V usage is TRBV20-1 and J usage is TRBJ1-3, with D perhaps TRBD1 (5 bases). Germline V gene lookup returns CDR1 DFQATT and CDR2 SNEGSKA (reference sequence). Trimming removed 6 bases at V and 2 bases at J, with 8 bases between. This CDR3 is 12 amino acids long. CDR3 region: CSAGRAGNTIYF. The CDR3 DNA sequence: TGCAGTGCCGGCAGGGCTGGAAACACCATATATTTT.

The genes are TRBV5-1 and TRBJ2-1; 10 bases are a match to TRBD2. V lost 0 bases and J lost 8; bases outside the gene matches: 5. CDR3 size: 15 residues. The germline gives CDR1 SGHRS, CDR2 YFSETQ. The CDR3 reads CASSLVLAGDDEQFF. DNA of the CDR3: TGCGCCAGCAGCTTGGTCCTAGCGGGAGACGATGAGCAGTTCTTC.

This clonotype was seen more than once but under ten times. The rearrangement joins TRBV12-3 or TRBV12-4 to TRBJ2-5, with D possibly TRBD1 on 5 matching bases. The J call could be wrong; TRBJ2-1 is a better fit for the DNA end. This CDR3 is 11 amino acids long. The CDR3 nucleotides are TGTGCCAGCATAGGGGCCAATGAGCAGTTCTTC. It codes for CASIGANEQFF.

This clonotype came up a few times. This chain connects TRBV21-1 to TRBJ2-4; no check of the table's D call, TRBD1, against the DNA was made. TRBV21-1 counts as a pseudogene. This CDR3 is built from 19 residues. The CDR3 protein is CASSKAQGLSPVAKNIQYF. In DNA form, the CDR3 reads TGTGCCAGCAGCAAAGCGCAGGGTTTGAGCCCTGTAGCCAAAAACATTCAGTACTTC.